This T cell receptor beta chain was found in a study of blood T cells in healthy people across ages. Study conclusions and caveats: Older age went with lower TCR beta diversity per million T cells, in a roughly linear way.

Isolated per sample were at least 6 million PBMCs. The CDR3 length is 16 residues. The V and J ends lost 5 bases and 5 bases, in that order; junction bases with no gene match: 14. Germline V gene sequence: CDR1 SGHAT, CDR2 FQNNGV. It was with a sample-barcoded 5' primer and a J-beta primer mix that a second PCR of roughly 6 to 11 cycles was run. The authors tagged each cDNA molecule using a template-switch adaptor with 12 random nucleotides. TCRdb redid the calling of the 5' RACE reads with MiXCR, one entry per CDR3 protein. The sample holds about 730,000 distinct CDR3 sequences, roughly 47% seen once. About this clonotype: Its matching antigen is unknown.

Sequencing was carried out using blood. This rearrangement joins TRBV11-2 to TRBJ2-5; 7 bases are a match to TRBD2. The sequence was obtained from a woman aged 55-75 years in good health. CDR3 loop: CASSLLGGRILETQYF. CDR3 DNA sequence: TGTGCCAGCAGCCTCCTCGGGGGGAGAATTCTGGAGACCCAGTACTTC.